This T cell receptor (beta chain) is from a study of cytomegalovirus exposure and HLA in healthy donors. Turning to the study itself: Per a later analysis, the approximately 620 first-cohort and over 90 validation repertoires shared one platform.

Repertoires were generated with immunoSEQ multiplex PCR, while TCRdb's copy carries only in-frame clones and drops some. The sample consists of tens of thousands of clones, about 94% of them appearing once. The specimen was PBMCs. This TCR was recovered from a man younger than 30 in good health and CMV-seropositive.

CDR3 in DNA: TGTGCCACCAGCAGCCCAGCGACAGGATACGAGCAGTACTTC. It encodes CATSSPATGYEQYF. The gene calls are TRBV15 and TRBJ2-7, with D perhaps TRBD1 (6 bases). The CDR3 has 14 amino acids. The germline V and J ends were trimmed by 3 bases and 4 bases, with 13 bases remaining between them. Germline loops: CDR1 LNHNV, CDR2 YYDKDF (reference sequence).